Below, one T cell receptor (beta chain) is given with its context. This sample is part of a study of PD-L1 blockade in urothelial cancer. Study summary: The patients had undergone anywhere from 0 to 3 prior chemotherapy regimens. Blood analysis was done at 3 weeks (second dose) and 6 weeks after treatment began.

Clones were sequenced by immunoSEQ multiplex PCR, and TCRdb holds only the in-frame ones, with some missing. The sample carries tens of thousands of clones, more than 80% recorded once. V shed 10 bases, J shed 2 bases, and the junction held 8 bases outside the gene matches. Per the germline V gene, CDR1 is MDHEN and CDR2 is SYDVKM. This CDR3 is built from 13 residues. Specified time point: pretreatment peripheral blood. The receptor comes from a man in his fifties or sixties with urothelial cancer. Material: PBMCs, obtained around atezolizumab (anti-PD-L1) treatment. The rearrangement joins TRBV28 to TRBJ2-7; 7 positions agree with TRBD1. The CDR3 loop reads CATRDRRAYEQYF. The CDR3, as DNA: TGTGCCACCCGGGACAGACGAGCCTACGAGCAGTACTTC.